These 9 T cell receptor beta chains were all obtained from the same sample, sequenced in a study of T cell responses to AZD1222 COVID-19 vaccine. Sequencing was performed with immunoSEQ multiplex PCR; in TCRdb, only in-frame clones are kept and a portion is missing. The sample has around 190,000 clones, approximately 91% seen once; the top ten hold approximately 1.7%. This specimen consisted of peripheral blood, obtained 28 days after the second AZD1222 dose. The source is an adult who received the AZD1222 COVID-19 vaccine.

The chain combines TRBV30 with TRBJ1-1; maybe TRBD1 (6 bases). CDR3 size: 15 residues. V was shortened by 5 bases and J by 0 bases, with 16 bases between the two germline ends. Germline-derived CDR1 and CDR2 are GTSNPN and SVGIG (reference sequence). In DNA, the CDR3 is TGTGCCTGGGGGGGCCCGGGGGGAATGAACACTGAAGCTTTCTTT. Encoded protein: CAWGGPGGMNTEAFF.

The chain links TRBV5-1 to TRBJ2-1, with 7 bases lining up with TRBD2. CDR1 and CDR2 (germline): SGHRS, YFSETQ. The CDR3 has 16 amino acids. V was clipped by 1 base and J by 7 bases; unmatched bases: 11. CDR3 DNA: TGCGCCAGCAGCTTGACCGGGACTAATTTTTGGAATGAGCAGTTCTTC. It encodes CASSLTGTNFWNEQFF.

The chain couples TRBV24-1 to TRBJ1-5; unclear D gene. The V gene's germline CDR1 is KGHDR and CDR2 SFDVKD. Trimming shortened V by 5 bases and J by 0 bases, and 10 bases separated the two germline ends. The CDR3 loop spans 15 amino acids. In nucleotides, the CDR3 is TGTGCCACCAGTGTCCAGTGTTATAGCAATCAGCCCCAGCATTTT. It translates to CATSVQCYSNQPQHF.

The chain links TRBV7-9 to TRBJ1-6, with D possibly TRBD1 on 5 matching bases. The CDR3 has 14 residues. Germline assignment: CDR1 SEHNR and CDR2 FQNEAQ (reference sequence). V was trimmed by 2 bases and J by 3 bases, leaving 5 bases between them. The CDR3, as DNA: TGTGCCAGCAGCTTAACAGGCTATAATTCACCCCTCCACTTT. It encodes CASSLTGYNSPLHF.

This chain links TRBV7-2 with TRBJ2-1; no clear D. Trimming shortened V by 5 bases and J by 0 bases, and 14 bases separated the two germline ends. The CDR3 totals 16 residues. The germline V gene encodes CDR1 SGHTA and CDR2 FQGNSA. The CDR3 bases are TGTGCCAGCAGCCGCAGACGAGTGAGCTCCTACAATGAGCAGTTCTTC. Residues: CASSRRRVSSYNEQFF.

This chain joins TRBV13 and TRBJ1-2; TRBD1 matches at 8 bases. The ends lost 4 bases at V and 3 bases at J; junction bases unmatched: 16. This CDR3 region has 18 residues. Germline CDR1 reads PRHDT; CDR2 reads FYEKMQ (reference sequence). The CDR3 spells CASSSTPGTGILDYGYTF. In DNA, the CDR3 is TGTGCCAGCAGCTCGACTCCCGGGACAGGAATCTTAGACTATGGCTACACCTTC. Filled out from reference TRBV13 and TRBJ1-2, the complete variable domain reads AAGVIQSPRHLIKEKRETATLKCYPIPRHDTVYWYQQGPGQDPQFLISFYEKMQSDKGSIPDRFSAQQFSDYHSELNMSSLELGDSALYFCASSSTPGTGILDYGYTFGSGTRLTVV.

The CDR3 here is CATSRETGEPQHF. The CDR3 DNA sequence: TGTGCCACCAGCAGAGAGACAGGGGAGCCCCAGCATTTT. The J gene is TRBJ1-5, the V gene TRBV15; 8 bases are shared with TRBD1. Germline-derived CDR1 and CDR2 are LNHNV and YYDKDF (reference sequence). CDR3 length equals 13 residues. V lost 0 bases, J lost 8 bases, and 0 bases stayed unmatched.

The chain couples TRBV20-1 to TRBJ2-3; possible D gene TRBD2, 6 bases. The CDR3 sequence is 16 residues long. V was clipped by 3 bases and J by 1 base, with 17 bases between them. Germline assignment: CDR1 DFQATT and CDR2 SNEGSKA (reference sequence). CDR3 loop: CSASRSAGRGTDTQYF. CDR3 sequence (DNA): TGCAGTGCTAGTAGATCGGCGGGACGGGGCACAGATACGCAGTATTTT.

The gene calls are TRBV6-5 and TRBJ1-3, with D unclear. The CDR3 covers 15 residues. Germline V gene sequence: CDR1 MNHEY, CDR2 SVGAGI. Trimming removed 2 bases at V and 0 bases at J, with 8 bases between. CDR3 sequence reads: CASSYGRSSGNTIYF. CDR3 in DNA: TGTGCCAGCAGTTACGGGAGGAGCTCTGGAAACACCATATATTTT.